These T cell receptor beta chains were read from a single sample in a study of circulating CD8 cells and anti-PD-1 response in melanoma. TCRdb reprocessed the reads via MiXCR and lists one record per CDR3 protein. The repertoire holds about a thousand distinct CDR3 sequences, with just under 7% as singletons. The sequencing here drew on CD8+ T cells from PBMCs, taken at baseline or after one month of anti-PD-1 therapy (not recorded which). The receptors were sampled from a human donor with melanoma. Each CDR3 is given with its conserved first and last residue. The D gene is left open where the match is weak. Clone size is given as once, few, many, or a class for an expanded clone.

d_call	j_call	v_call	clone_size	cdr3_aa	cdr3_nt
-	TRBJ1-5	TRBV20-1	medium-sized	CSARDRGGPSNQPQHF	TGCAGTGCTAGAGATCGGGGGGGGCCCAGCAATCAGCCCCAGCATTTT
-	TRBJ2-4	TRBV19	large	CATPPSPFKNIQYF	TGTGCCACCCCTCCCTCCCCTTTCAAAAACATTCAGTACTTC
-	TRBJ2-1	TRBV11-2	large	CASSLANEQFF	TGTGCCAGCAGCTTAGCCAATGAGCAGTTCTTC
-	TRBJ1-3	TRBV20-1	medium-sized	CSATRMSSGNTIYF	TGCAGTGCCACGAGGATGAGTTCTGGAAACACCATATATTTT
TRBD1	TRBJ1-2	TRBV29-1	hyperexpanded	CSGRDSYGYTF	TGCAGCGGCCGGGACAGCTATGGCTACACCTTC
-	TRBJ2-1	TRBV19	medium-sized	CASDRGLGYNEQFF	TGTGCCAGCGACCGGGGACTGGGGTACAATGAGCAGTTCTTC
-	TRBJ2-5	TRBV20-1	few	CSASGGRWEETQYF	TGCAGTGCTAGCGGGGGTCGCTGGGAGGAGACCCAGTACTTC
TRBD2	TRBJ2-3	TRBV20-1	medium-sized	CSAPEASGSTDTQYF	TGCAGTGCCCCCGAGGCTAGCGGAAGCACAGATACGCAGTATTTT
-	TRBJ2-3	TRBV29-1	medium-sized	CSLSPLETDTQYF	TGCAGCCTGTCCCCCCTTGAGACAGATACGCAGTATTTT
-	TRBJ2-7	TRBV19	large	CASSNRLGPYEQYF	TGTGCCAGTAGTAACCGACTGGGTCCCTACGAGCAGTACTTC
-	TRBJ2-5	TRBV25-1	large	CASGMLETQYF	TGTGCCAGCGGCATGTTGGAGACCCAGTACTTC
-	TRBJ1-3	TRBV29-1	large	CSALASGGNTIYF	TGCAGCGCCCTGGCCTCAGGGGGAAACACCATATATTTT